Below are 8 T cell receptor beta chains sequenced from a single sample in a study listed by TCRdb under 2016. The receptor library was made with RT-PCR. Data came from an Illumina MiSeq. The raw public data were reprocessed by TCRdb itself: fastp quality trimming at Q25, MiXCR clonotype calling, in-frame beta chains only. Rows merge per CDR3 protein into single entries with the most common DNA and genes. This sample has more than 600,000 distinct CDR3 sequences in its table, and 13% to 15% of those were observed once. The ten largest account for 3% to 4.5% of the sample. What was sequenced was memory CD4+ T cells from blood. The receptors originated from a female donor in good health, serving as a healthy control.

This clonotype was seen only a few times. The V and J genes are TRBV12-3 or TRBV12-4 and TRBJ2-5, with D possibly being TRBD1 or TRBD2 (5 bases each). V lost 6 bases and J 3 bases, leaving 17 bases between the germline ends. This CDR3 comprises 15 residues. The CDR3, as DNA: TGTGCCAGCAGCCGCAGTGTAGGGGACGAAGAGACCCAGTACTTC. Its translation: CASSRSVGDEETQYF.

The V call is TRBV20-1, the J call TRBJ2-5; a weak D match, TRBD2 (5 bases). The V and J ends lost 6 bases and 4 bases respectively, with 18 bases between them. This CDR3 region has 14 residues. The germline CDR1 and CDR2 sequences are DFQATT and SNEGSKA (reference sequence). CDR3 bases: TGCAGTGCCCCCCTACACCGGGGATTAGAGACCCAGTACTTC. This gives the protein CSAPLHRGLETQYF.

The chain has TRBV12-3 or TRBV12-4 and TRBJ2-2; D possibly uses TRBD1 or TRBD2 (6 bases each). The CDR3 contains 15 residues. Deletions cut 3 bases from V and 4 bases from J, with 12 bases between. The CDR3 protein is CASSLGGHSTGELFF. The CDR3 DNA follows: TGTGCCAGCAGTTTGGGGGGACACTCCACCGGGGAGCTGTTTTTT.

This clonotype has a handful of counts. The J gene is TRBJ1-5, the V gene TRBV12-3 or TRBV12-4, with D unclear. With 6 bases removed from V and 0 bases from J, the gap between germline ends came to 12 bases. CDR3 length equals 15 residues. The chain's CDR3 is CASRERRDSNQPQHF. The CDR3 nucleotides are TGTGCCAGCAGGGAAAGACGGGATAGCAATCAGCCCCAGCATTTT.

This clonotype has only a few counts. The chain couples TRBV9 to TRBJ2-1; 9 nucleotides line up with TRBD2. The ends lost 4 bases at V and 3 bases at J; junction bases unmatched: 14. This CDR3 comprises 18 residues. Germline V gene lookup returns CDR1 SGDLS and CDR2 YYNGEE. In DNA form, the CDR3 reads TGTGCCAGCAGCCCCGGCCGGGCTAGCGGGACTCACTACAATGAGCAGTTCTTC. Amino acids: CASSPGRASGTHYNEQFF.

The V and J genes are TRBV7-2 and TRBJ1-2; 7 nucleotides match TRBD1. Trimming removed 4 bases from V and 4 bases from J; junction bases left unmatched: 6. Looked up from germline, CDR1 is SGHTA and CDR2 is FQGNSA. The CDR3 loop spans 14 amino acids. The chain's CDR3 is CASSSEQGLYGYTF. CDR3 coding DNA: TGTGCCAGCAGCTCAGAACAGGGGCTCTATGGCTACACCTTC.

V usage is TRBV10-3 and J usage is TRBJ2-7; either TRBD1 or TRBD2 may fit D (5 bases each). This CDR3 region has 14 residues. From germline, CDR1 is ENHRY and CDR2 SYGVKD. The V end lost 4 bases, the J end lost 5 bases, and 15 bases lay between the germline ends. The CDR3, as DNA: TGTGCCATCAGTGGAGGCCCCAGGGACGACGAGCAGTACTTC. Translation gives CAISGGPRDDEQYF.

The gene calls are TRBV7-3 and TRBJ2-7; D tentatively reads TRBD1 or TRBD2 (5 bases each). The ends were cut back, 5 bases at V and 6 bases at J, with 14 bases in the middle. Germline CDR1 SGHTA, CDR2 FQGTGA. This CDR3 spans 13 amino acids. This chain's CDR3 is CASSPWGEGEQYF. In nucleotides, the CDR3 is TGTGCCAGCAGCCCATGGGGCGAGGGCGAGCAGTACTTC.